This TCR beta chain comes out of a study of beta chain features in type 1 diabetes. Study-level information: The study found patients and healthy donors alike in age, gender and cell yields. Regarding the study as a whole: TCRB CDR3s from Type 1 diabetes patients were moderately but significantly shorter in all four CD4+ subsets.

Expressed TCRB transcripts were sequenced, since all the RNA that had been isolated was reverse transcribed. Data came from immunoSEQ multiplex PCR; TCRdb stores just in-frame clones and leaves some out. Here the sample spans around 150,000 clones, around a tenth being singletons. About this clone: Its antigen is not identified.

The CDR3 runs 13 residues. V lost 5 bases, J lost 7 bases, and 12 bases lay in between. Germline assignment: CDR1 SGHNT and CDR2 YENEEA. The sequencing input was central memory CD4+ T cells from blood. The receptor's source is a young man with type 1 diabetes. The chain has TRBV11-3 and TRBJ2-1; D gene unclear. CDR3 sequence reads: CASSTQAGNEQFF. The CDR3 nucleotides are TGTGCCAGCAGCACCCAAGCCGGGAATGAGCAGTTCTTC.